The 6 T cell receptor beta chains below all came from one sample that was sequenced in a study of OX40 agonist ivuxolimab in advanced cancers. Assay used: immunoSEQ multiplex PCR; TCRdb lists only in-frame clones, some missing. The table has about 45,000 clones, about 90% seen once. Sequencing used CD4+ or CD8+ T cells sorted from blood, obtained in a trial of the OX40 agonist ivuxolimab. The source of these receptors is an adult with an advanced solid tumor such as melanoma, head and neck, liver or kidney cancer.

Written as DNA, the CDR3 is TGTGCCATCAGGGAGAACACTGAAGCTTTCTTT. Translating it yields CAIRENTEAFF. The V gene is TRBV10-3, the J gene TRBJ1-1; D unclear. The length of the CDR3 is 11 residues. The germline V gene encodes CDR1 ENHRY and CDR2 SYGVKD. With 6 bases removed from V and 1 base from J, the gap between germline ends came to 3 bases.

The V and J genes are TRBV9 and TRBJ2-3, with D maybe TRBD2 (5 bases). Germline V lookup: CDR1 SGDLS, CDR2 YYNGEE. The CDR3 length is 14 residues. With 2 bases removed from V and 5 bases from J, the gap between germline ends came to 12 bases. The CDR3 here is CASSVEVEGDTQYF. The CDR3 coding sequence is TGTGCCAGCAGCGTCGAAGTCGAGGGAGATACGCAGTATTTT. Drawing the rest from reference TRBV9 and TRBJ2-3, the complete variable domain is DSGVTQTPKHLITATGQRVTLRCSPRSGDLSVYWYQQSLDQGLQFLIQYYNGEERAKGNILERFSAQQFPDLHSELNLSSLELGDSALYFCASSVEVEGDTQYFGPGTRLTVL.

V usage is TRBV7-2 and J usage is TRBJ2-1, with D perhaps TRBD1 or TRBD2 (5 bases each). The V end was cut by 8 bases, the J end by 7 bases, with 21 bases between. The CDR3 extends over 15 amino acids. Germline assignment: CDR1 SGHTA and CDR2 FQGNSA. The CDR3 DNA reads as TGTGCCAGCTCTTTCTCCCCGGGGCCTGGGAATGAGCAGTTCTTC. This codes for CASSFSPGPGNEQFF.

The rearrangement joins TRBV6-1 to TRBJ2-5, with D possibly TRBD1 on 6 matching bases. The DNA end lines up better with TRBJ2-7; the J call may be wrong. From germline, CDR1 is MNHNS and CDR2 SASEGT. The CDR3 is made up of 14 amino acids. CDR3 sequence: CASSEVGDTYEQYF. The CDR3 nucleotides read TGTGCCAGCAGTGAAGTGGGGGACACATACGAGCAGTACTTC.

This clone was picked up one time. The chain joins TRBV19 to TRBJ2-6; no definite D call. The CDR3 is 16 amino acids. Looked up from germline, CDR1 is LNHDA and CDR2 is SQIVND (reference sequence). Trimming took 6 bases from V and 0 from J, leaving 12 bases between them. In DNA form, the CDR3 reads TGTGCCAGTAGAAAGGGTTCAAGCTCTGGGGCCAACGTCCTGACTTTC. Protein sequence: CASRKGSSSGANVLTF.

The chain has TRBV5-4 and TRBJ2-3; 7 nucleotides match TRBD1. Unmatched junction bases numbered 4, after V lost 0 bases and J lost 3 bases. This CDR3 comprises 15 residues. Germline lookup yields CDR1 SGHNT and CDR2 YYREEE (reference sequence). The CDR3 is CASSLGQGVTDTQYF. CDR3 in DNA: TGTGCCAGCAGCTTGGGGCAGGGGGTTACAGATACGCAGTATTTT.